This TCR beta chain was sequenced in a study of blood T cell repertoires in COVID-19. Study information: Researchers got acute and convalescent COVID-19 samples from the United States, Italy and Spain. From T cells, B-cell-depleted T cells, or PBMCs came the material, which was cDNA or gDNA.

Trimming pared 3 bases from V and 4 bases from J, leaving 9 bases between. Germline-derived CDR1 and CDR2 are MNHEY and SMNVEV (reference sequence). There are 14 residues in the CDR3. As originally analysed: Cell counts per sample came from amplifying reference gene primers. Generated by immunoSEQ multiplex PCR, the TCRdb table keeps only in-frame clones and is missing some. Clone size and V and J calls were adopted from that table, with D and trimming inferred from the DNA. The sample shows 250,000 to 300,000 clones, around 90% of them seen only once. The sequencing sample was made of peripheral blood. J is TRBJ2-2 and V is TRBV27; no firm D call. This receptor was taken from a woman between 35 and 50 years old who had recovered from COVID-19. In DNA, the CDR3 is TGTGCCAGCAGTTTGAAGACTGCCACCGGGGAGCTGTTTTTT. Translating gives CASSLKTATGELFF.